This T cell receptor beta chain stems from a study of human T cells and chemical hapten exposure. Time point indicated: patch test 3, about 24 weeks after DPC sensitization. The treatment: therapeutic diphenylcyclopropenone sensitization with weekly scalp DPC. Germline CDR1 and CDR2: LNHDA and SQIVND (reference sequence). The V end was cut by 8 bases, the J end by 2 bases, with 13 bases between. The CDR3 has 14 amino acids. TCRdb re-called the RACE reads with MiXCR, one entry per CDR3 protein. The sample includes 150,000 to 200,000 distinct CDR3 sequences, around a quarter of them seen just once. This clonotype was recorded a few times.

The source of this sequence is a woman under 30 with alopecia areata. Some clones in this sample may be carry-over from other donors' samples. Sequenced here: whole blood, sampled in connection with sensitization to the hapten diphenylcyclopropenone (DPC). This chain uses TRBV19 with TRBJ1-5; D is perhaps TRBD1 (5 bases). In DNA form, the CDR3 reads TGTGCCAGTTCCAGTCTGGGGGGCAATCAGCCCCAGCATTTT. Translated: CASSSLGGNQPQHF.